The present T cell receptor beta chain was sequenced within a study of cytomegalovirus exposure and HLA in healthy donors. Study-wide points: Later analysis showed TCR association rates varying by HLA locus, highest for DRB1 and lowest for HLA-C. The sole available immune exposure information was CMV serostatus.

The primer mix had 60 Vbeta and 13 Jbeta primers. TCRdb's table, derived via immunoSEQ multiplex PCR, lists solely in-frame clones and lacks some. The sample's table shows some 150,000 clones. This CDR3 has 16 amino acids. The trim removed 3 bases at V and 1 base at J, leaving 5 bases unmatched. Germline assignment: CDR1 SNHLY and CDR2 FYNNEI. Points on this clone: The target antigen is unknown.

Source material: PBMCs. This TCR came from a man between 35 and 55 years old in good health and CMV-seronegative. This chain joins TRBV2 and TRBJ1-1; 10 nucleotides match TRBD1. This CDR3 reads CASSEWTGGKNTEAFF. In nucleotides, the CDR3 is TGTGCCAGCAGTGAGTGGACAGGGGGTAAGAACACTGAAGCTTTCTTT.